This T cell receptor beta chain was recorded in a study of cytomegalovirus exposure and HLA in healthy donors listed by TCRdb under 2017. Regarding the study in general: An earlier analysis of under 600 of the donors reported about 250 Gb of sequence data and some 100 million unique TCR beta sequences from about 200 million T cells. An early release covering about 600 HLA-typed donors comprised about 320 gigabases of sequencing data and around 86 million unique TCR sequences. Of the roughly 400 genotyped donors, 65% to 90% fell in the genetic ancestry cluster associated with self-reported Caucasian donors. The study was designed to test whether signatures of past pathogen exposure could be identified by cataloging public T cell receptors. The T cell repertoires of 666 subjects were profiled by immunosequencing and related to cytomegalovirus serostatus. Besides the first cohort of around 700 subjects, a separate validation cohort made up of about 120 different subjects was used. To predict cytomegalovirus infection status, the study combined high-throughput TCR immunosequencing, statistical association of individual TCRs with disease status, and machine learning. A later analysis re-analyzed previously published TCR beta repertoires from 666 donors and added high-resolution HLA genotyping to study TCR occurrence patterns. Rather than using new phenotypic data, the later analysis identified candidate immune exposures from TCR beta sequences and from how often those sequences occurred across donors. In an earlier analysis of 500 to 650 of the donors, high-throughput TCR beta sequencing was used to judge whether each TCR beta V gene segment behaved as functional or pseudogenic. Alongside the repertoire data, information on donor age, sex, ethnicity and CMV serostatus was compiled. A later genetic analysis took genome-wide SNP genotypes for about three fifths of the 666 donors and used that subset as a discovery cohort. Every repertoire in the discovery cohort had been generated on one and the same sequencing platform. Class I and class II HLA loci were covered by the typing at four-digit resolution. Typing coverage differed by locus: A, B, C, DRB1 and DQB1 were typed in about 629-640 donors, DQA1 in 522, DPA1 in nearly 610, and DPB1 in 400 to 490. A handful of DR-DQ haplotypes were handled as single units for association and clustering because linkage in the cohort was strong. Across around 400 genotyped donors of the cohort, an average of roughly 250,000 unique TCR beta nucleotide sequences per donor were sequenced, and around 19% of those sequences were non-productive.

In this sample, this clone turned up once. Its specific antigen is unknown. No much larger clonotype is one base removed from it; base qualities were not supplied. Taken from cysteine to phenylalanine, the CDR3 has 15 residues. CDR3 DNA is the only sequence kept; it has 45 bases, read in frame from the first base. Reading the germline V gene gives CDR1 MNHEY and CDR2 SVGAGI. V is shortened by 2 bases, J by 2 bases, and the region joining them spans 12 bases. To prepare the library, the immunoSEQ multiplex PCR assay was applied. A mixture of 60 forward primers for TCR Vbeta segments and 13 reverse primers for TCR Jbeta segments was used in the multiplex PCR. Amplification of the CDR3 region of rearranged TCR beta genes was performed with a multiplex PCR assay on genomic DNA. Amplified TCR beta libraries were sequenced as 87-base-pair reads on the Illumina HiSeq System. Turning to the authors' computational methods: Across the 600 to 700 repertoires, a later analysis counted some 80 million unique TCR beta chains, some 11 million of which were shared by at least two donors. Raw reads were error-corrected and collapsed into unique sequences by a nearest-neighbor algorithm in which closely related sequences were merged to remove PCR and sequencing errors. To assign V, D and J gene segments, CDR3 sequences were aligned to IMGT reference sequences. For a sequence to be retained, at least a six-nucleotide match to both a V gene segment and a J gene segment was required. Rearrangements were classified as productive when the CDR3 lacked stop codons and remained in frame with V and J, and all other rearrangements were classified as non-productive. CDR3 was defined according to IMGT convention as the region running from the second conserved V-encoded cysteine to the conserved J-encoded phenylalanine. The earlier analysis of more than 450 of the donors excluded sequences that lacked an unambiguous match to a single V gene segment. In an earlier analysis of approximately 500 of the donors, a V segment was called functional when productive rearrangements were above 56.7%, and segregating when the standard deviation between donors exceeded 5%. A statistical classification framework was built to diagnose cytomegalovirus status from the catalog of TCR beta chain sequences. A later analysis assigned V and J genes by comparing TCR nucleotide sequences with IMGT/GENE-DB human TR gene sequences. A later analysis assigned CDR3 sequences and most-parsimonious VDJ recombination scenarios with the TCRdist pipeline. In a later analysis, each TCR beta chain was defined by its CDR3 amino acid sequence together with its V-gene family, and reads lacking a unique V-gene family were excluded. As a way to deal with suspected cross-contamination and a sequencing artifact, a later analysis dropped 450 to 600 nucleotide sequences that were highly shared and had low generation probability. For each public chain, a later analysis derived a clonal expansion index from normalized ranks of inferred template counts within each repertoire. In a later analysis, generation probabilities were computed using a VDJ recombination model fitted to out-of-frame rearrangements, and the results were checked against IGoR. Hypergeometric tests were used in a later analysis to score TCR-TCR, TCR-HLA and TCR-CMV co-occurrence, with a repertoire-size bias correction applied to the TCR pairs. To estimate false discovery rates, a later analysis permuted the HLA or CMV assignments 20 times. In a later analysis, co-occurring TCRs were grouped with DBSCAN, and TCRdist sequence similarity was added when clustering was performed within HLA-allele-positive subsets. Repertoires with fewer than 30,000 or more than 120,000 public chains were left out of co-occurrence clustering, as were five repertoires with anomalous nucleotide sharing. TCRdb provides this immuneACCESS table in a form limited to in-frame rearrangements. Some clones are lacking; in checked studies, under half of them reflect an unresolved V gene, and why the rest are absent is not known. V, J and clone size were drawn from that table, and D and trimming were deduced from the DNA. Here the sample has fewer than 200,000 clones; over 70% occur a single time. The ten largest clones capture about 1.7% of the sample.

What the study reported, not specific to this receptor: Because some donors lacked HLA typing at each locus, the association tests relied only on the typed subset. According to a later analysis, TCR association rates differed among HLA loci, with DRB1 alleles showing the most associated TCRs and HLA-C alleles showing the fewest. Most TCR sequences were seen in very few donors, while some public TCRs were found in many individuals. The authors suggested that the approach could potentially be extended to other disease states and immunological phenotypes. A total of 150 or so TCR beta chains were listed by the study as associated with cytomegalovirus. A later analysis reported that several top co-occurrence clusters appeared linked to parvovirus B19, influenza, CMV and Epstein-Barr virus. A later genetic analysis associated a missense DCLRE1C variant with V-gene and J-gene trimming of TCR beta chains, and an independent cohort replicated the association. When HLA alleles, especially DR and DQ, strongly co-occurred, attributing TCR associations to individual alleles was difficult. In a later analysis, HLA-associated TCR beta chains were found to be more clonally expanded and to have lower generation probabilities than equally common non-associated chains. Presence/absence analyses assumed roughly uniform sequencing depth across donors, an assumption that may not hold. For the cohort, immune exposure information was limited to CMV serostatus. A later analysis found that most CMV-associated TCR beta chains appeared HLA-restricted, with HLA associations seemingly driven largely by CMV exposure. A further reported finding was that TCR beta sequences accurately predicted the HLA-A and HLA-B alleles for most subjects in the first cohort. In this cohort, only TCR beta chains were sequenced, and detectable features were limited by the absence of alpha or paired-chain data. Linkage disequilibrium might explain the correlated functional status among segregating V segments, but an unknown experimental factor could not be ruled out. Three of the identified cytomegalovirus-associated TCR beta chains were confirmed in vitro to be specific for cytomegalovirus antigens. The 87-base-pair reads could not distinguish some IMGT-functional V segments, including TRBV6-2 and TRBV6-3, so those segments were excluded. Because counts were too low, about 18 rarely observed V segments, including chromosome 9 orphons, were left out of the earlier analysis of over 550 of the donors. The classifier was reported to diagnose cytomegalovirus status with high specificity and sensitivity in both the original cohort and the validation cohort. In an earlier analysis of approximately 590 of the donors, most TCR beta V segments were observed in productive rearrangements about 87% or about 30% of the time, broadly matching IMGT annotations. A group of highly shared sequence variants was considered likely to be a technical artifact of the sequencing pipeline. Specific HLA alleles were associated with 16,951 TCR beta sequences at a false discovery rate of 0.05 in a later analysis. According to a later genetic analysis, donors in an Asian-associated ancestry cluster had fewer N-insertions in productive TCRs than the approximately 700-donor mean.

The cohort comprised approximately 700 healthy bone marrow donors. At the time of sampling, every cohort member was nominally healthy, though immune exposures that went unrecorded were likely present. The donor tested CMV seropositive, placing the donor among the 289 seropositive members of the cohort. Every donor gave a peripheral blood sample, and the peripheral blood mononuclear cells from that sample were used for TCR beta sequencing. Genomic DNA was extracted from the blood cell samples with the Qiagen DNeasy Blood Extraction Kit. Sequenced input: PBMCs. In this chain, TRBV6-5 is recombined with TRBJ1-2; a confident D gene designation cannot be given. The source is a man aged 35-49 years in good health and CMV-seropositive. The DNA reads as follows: TGTGCCAGCAGTTACGATCGAGGGTCGAACTATGGCTACACCTTC. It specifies CASSYDRGSNYGYTF.